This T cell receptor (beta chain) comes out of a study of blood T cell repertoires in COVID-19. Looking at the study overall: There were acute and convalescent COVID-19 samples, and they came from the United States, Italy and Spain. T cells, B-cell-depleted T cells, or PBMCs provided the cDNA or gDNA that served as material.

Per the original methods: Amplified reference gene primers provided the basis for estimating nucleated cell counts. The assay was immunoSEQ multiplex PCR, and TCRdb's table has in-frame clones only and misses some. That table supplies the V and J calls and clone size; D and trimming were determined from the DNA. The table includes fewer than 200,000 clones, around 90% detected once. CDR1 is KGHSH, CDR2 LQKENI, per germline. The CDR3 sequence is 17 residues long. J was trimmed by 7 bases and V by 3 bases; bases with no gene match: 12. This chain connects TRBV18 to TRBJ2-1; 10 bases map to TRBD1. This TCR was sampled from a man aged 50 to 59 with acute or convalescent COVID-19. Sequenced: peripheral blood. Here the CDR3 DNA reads TGTGCCAGCTCACCCGCCTCGGGCTGGGACAGGGGAAATGAGCAGTTCTTC. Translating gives CASSPASGWDRGNEQFF.